This entry concerns a single T cell receptor beta chain. What it binds is not known. These data are taken from a study of identical twins. Template switching, a step in the protocol, added a universal primer site, and cDNA carried unique molecular identifiers. MiXCR, applied by TCRdb to the 5' RACE reads, yields one record per CDR3 protein. The sample holds 500,000 to 700,000 distinct CDR3 sequences, around 7.5% seen once. Study-wide results and limits: In zero-insertion analyses, partial confounding could arise from invariant MAIT and iNKT cells. Memory repertoires showed no such pattern, whereas abundant cord blood beta clonotypes carried fewer insertions.

These data are also associated with another study on yellow fever vaccine responses in identical twins.

The sequence was obtained from a young woman in good health. Sample: PBMCs.

The CDR3 spells CASSTGLAGRDEQFF. The CDR3 DNA reads TGTGCCAGCAGTACGGGACTAGCGGGACGGGATGAGCAGTTCTTC. This sequence joins TRBV12-3 or TRBV12-4 and TRBJ2-1; 13 bases are a match to TRBD2. V trimming: 5 bases; J trimming: 8 bases; junction bases outside the gene matches: 6. This CDR3 spans 15 amino acids.